This T cell receptor beta chain came from a study of shared clonotypes between healthy human individuals. CD45RO-negative, CCR7-positively selected cells formed the naive CD8 fraction, excluding terminally differentiated effector memory CD45RA+ cells. Adult donors, all healthy and HIV-negative, had no recent acute infections or vaccinations. The data were produced by immunoSEQ multiplex PCR, yet TCRdb's version contains in-frame clones alone and is incomplete. The profile covers approximately 2,000,000 clones, with 93% appearing a single time and 1.5% to 2% taken by the ten largest. The sequenced sample was naive CD8+ T cells from PBMCs. The sequence was obtained from a man between 18 and 35 years old in good health. Some clones in this sample may be carry-over from other donors' samples.

The CDR3 loop reads CASSPYQGAFYGYTF. Written as DNA, the CDR3 is TGTGCCAGCAGCCCATACCAGGGTGCCTTCTATGGCTACACCTTC. This chain uses TRBV11-2 with TRBJ1-2, with D possibly matching TRBD1 (5 bases). The CDR3 runs to 15 residues. V was shortened by 5 bases and J by 4 bases, with 17 bases between the two germline ends. Germline CDR1 and CDR2: SGHAT and FQNNGV.